The following is a TCR beta chain sequence with its context. Assay: immunoSEQ multiplex PCR; the TCRdb copy retains only in-frame clones and omits some. The sample carries some 300,000 clones, around 89% recorded once. These data belong to a study of blood T cell repertoires in COVID-19. The CDR3 extends over 16 amino acids. Germline CDR1 reads SGHTS; CDR2 reads YDEGEE. V lost 0 bases to trimming and J lost 6 bases, with 16 bases between them. The sequence was obtained from a woman aged 45-65 years with COVID-19, enrolled during active disease. The chain is built from TRBV5-8 and TRBJ2-4, with D possibly matching TRBD2 (7 bases). Sequenced material: peripheral blood. The CDR3 protein is CASSLARGAPGNIQYF. CDR3 in DNA: TGTGCCAGCAGCTTGGCACGGGGGGCGCCGGGAAACATTCAGTACTTC.